A selection of T cell receptor beta chains follows, all from one sample in a study of cytotoxic CD8 clonotypes in ibrutinib-treated CLL. TCRdb's copy holds only in-frame clones and misses some; the assay was immunoSEQ multiplex PCR. Of about 200,000 clones in the sample, about four fifths were seen once. This specimen was PBMCs, taken after 12 months of ibrutinib treatment. Every receptor here comes from a human donor with chronic lymphocytic leukemia. Each CDR3 is given with its conserved first and last residue. D genes are given only for firm matches. Part of the rows lack a size; the others show once, few, many or a class for expanded clones.

>TRBV7-8|NA|TRBJ2-5|NA
CASSLGTNQETQYF
TGTGCCAGCAGCTTGGGGACCAACCAAGAGACCCAGTACTTC
>TRBV18|NA|TRBJ2-2|NA
CASLYRMSGELFF
TGTGCCAGCCTCTACCGCATGTCCGGGGAGCTGTTTTTT
>TRBV18|NA|TRBJ2-3|TRBD2
CASSPRLANTDTQYF
TGTGCCAGCTCACCTCGACTAGCGAACACAGATACGCAGTATTTT
>TRBV10-2|NA|TRBJ2-5|TRBD2
CASSAGTSGGRETQYF
TGCGCCAGCAGTGCGGGGACTAGCGGTGGGAGAGAGACCCAGTACTTC
>TRBV9|few|TRBJ1-1|NA
CASSVGLGPQNTEAFF
TGTGCCAGCAGCGTAGGCCTCGGGCCACAGAACACTGAAGCTTTCTTT
>TRBV28|NA|TRBJ2-6|NA
CASSTPGANVLTF
TGTGCCAGCAGTACCCCTGGGGCCAACGTCCTGACTTTC
>TRBV4-1|NA|TRBJ2-7|NA
CASSRKGSTYEQYF
TGCGCCAGCAGCCGAAAGGGATCAACCTACGAGCAGTACTTC
>TRBV4-1|NA|TRBJ2-7|NA
CASSQEVNYKTYEQYF
TGCGCCAGCAGCCAAGAAGTGAACTACAAGACCTACGAGCAGTACTTC
>TRBV28|NA|TRBJ2-1|TRBD1
CASILSQGASEQFF
TGTGCCAGCATCCTCTCACAGGGGGCAAGTGAGCAGTTCTTC
>TRBV29-1|NA|TRBJ2-1|NA
CSVEEGSARLFF
TGCAGCGTTGAAGAGGGTTCGGCAAGGCTCTTCTTC
>TRBV6-5|NA|TRBJ2-1|TRBD2
CASYGTSVDNEQFF
TGTGCCAGCTACGGGACTAGCGTCGACAATGAGCAGTTCTTC
>TRBV25-1|NA|TRBJ2-1|NA
CASSLVNAGEQFF
TGTGCCAGCAGTCTCGTTAATGCGGGTGAGCAGTTCTTC
>TRBV15|NA|TRBJ1-5|TRBD1
CATSRATGENQPQHF
TGTGCCACCAGCAGAGCGACAGGGGAAAATCAGCCCCAGCATTTT
>TRBV27|NA|TRBJ2-3|TRBD2
CASSLSGTSFFGTDTQYF
TGTGCCAGCAGTTTATCGGGGACTAGTTTTTTCGGCACAGATACGCAGTATTTT
>TRBV15|NA|TRBJ1-1|NA
CATSRGGADTEAFF
TGTGCCACCAGCAGAGGGGGGGCGGACACTGAAGCTTTCTTT
>TRBV6-5|NA|TRBJ2-7|NA
CASRQRGSYYEQYF
TGTGCCAGCAGGCAGAGGGGGTCTTACTACGAGCAGTACTTC
>TRBV7-8|NA|TRBJ2-7|NA
CASSSSSGLASSYEQYF
TGTGCCAGCAGCTCGTCCTCGGGGCTAGCTTCCTCCTACGAGCAGTACTTC
>TRBV9|NA|TRBJ1-2|NA
CASSVVSGQSLVTF
TGTGCCAGCAGCGTAGTATCTGGACAGAGTTTGGTCACCTTC
>TRBV27|NA|TRBJ2-3|NA
CASRGLPSTDTQYF
TGTGCCAGCCGTGGTCTACCTAGCACAGATACGCAGTATTTT
>TRBV4-1|NA|TRBJ1-5|NA
CASSQDDKVVQPQHF
TGCGCCAGCAGCCAAGATGACAAAGTTGTTCAGCCCCAGCATTTT
>TRBV5-1|few|TRBJ2-7|TRBD2
CASSPGLAGALSYEQYF
TGCGCCAGCAGCCCGGGACTAGCGGGGGCCCTCTCCTACGAGCAGTACTTC
>TRBV9|once|TRBJ2-1|NA
CASSGNTGIRGSSYNEQFF
TGTGCCAGCAGCGGGAATACAGGGATCAGAGGGAGCTCCTACAATGAGCAGTTCTTC